One sample yielded the 28 T cell receptor beta chains listed below, sequenced in a study of control samples from healthy donors and cancer patients. Sequencing was performed with immunoSEQ multiplex PCR; in TCRdb, only in-frame clones are kept and a portion is missing. The sample consists of 400,000 to 500,000 clones, about nine tenths of them appearing once. The sequencing sample was made of PBMCs. These TCRs come from a man aged 35-49 years with head and neck cancer.

The rearrangement links TRBV28 to TRBJ2-3, with 8 bases lining up with TRBD1. Trimming cost V 5 bases and J 6 bases; bases outside gene matches: 10. Germline V gene lookup returns CDR1 MDHEN and CDR2 SYDVKM. There are 15 residues in the CDR3. DNA for the CDR3: TGTGCCAGCAGTACCCCGGACAGGGTGTGGGATACGCAGTATTTT. This translates into CASSTPDRVWDTQYF.

This clone was seen more than once but under ten times. The V gene is TRBV6-2 or TRBV6-3, the J gene TRBJ2-1, with TRBD2 identical over 9 bases. This CDR3 has 16 amino acids. Looked up from germline, CDR1 is MNHEY and CDR2 is SVGEGT. V lost 0 bases and J lost 5; bases outside the gene matches: 5. The CDR3 protein is CASSYSKRGADNEQFF. CDR3 DNA sequence: TGTGCCAGCAGTTACTCGAAGCGGGGGGCAGACAATGAGCAGTTCTTC.

The chain couples TRBV20-1 to TRBJ1-1; a possible D gene is TRBD1 (6 bases). The length of the CDR3 is 14 residues. The V gene's germline CDR1 is DFQATT and CDR2 SNEGSKA (reference sequence). Between the trimmed V and J ends, which lost 3 bases and 1 base, there was a span of 12 bases. CDR3 nucleotide sequence: TGCAGTGCTAGTGGGGGCCGCGGGAACACTGAAGCTTTCTTT. Amino acid sequence: CSASGGRGNTEAFF.

V and J are TRBV28 and TRBJ2-3; maybe TRBD1 (6 bases). The CDR3 extends over 14 amino acids. Trimming left V 7 bases short and J 2 bases short, with 13 bases between. Germline CDR1 and CDR2: MDHEN and SYDVKM. The CDR3 spells CASIDRTTTDTQYF. CDR3 DNA: TGTGCCAGCATTGACAGGACCACCACAGATACGCAGTATTTT.

This rearrangement joins TRBV10-3 to TRBJ2-1; 7 bases fit TRBD2. The CDR3 spans 17 residues. Looked up from germline, CDR1 is ENHRY and CDR2 is SYGVKD. Germline trimming cut 2 bases from V and 0 bases from J; bases unmatched to any gene: 7. The CDR3 coding sequence is TGTGCCATCAGTGAGAGGCTAGCGGTGAGCTCCTACAATGAGCAGTTCTTC. Its translation: CAISERLAVSSYNEQFF.

The chain carries TRBV14 and TRBJ2-2; TRBD1 matches at 8 bases. CDR1 SGHDN and CDR2 FVKESK come from the germline V gene. After removal of 2 bases from V and 5 bases from J, the junction contained 10 bases not matched to a gene. There are 17 residues in the CDR3. The CDR3 protein is CASSQLPTGVGTGELFF. CDR3 coding DNA: TGTGCCAGCAGCCAATTACCGACAGGGGTTGGGACCGGGGAGCTGTTTTTT.

The chain's CDR3 is CASSRGTGSSGNTIYF. The DNA of the CDR3 is TGTGCCAGCAGCCGGGGGACAGGTTCATCTGGAAACACCATATATTTT. The chain couples TRBV27 to TRBJ1-3; 8 bases fit TRBD1. The length of the CDR3 is 16 residues. Germline V gives CDR1 MNHEY, CDR2 SMNVEV (reference sequence). The V gene end was trimmed by 6 bases and the J gene end by 1 base; junction bases not matched to a gene: 8.

This clone was counted a single time. The chain couples TRBV2 to TRBJ2-5; D tentatively fits TRBD1 or TRBD2 (5 bases each). V lost 7 bases and J 3 bases, leaving 18 bases between the germline ends. The germline gives CDR1 SNHLY, CDR2 FYNNEI. The CDR3 consists of 15 residues. The CDR3 reads CASKGRRGREETQYF. The DNA for the CDR3 is TGTGCCAGCAAGGGACGGCGAGGCAGGGAAGAGACCCAGTACTTC.

This clone was detected a few times. The chain links TRBV29-1 to TRBJ2-2; 8 bases match TRBD1. The CDR3 is 15 residues long. With V trimmed by 7 bases and J by 6 bases, 13 bases remained unmatched. Germline-derived CDR1 and CDR2 are SQVTM and ANQGSEA. CDR3 residues: CSGRAGAGGPGELFF. CDR3 sequence (DNA): TGCAGCGGACGTGCCGGGGCAGGGGGCCCCGGGGAGCTGTTTTTT.

This chain connects TRBV4-1 to TRBJ1-3, with a tentative D call TRBD1 (5 bases). CDR3 length equals 16 residues. Germline loops: CDR1 MGHRA, CDR2 YSYEKL. V was clipped by 4 bases and J by 4 bases, with 17 bases between them. CDR3 DNA sequence: TGCGCCAGCAGCCTAGACCAGGGAGAGTCGGGAAACACCATATATTTT. Protein sequence: CASSLDQGESGNTIYF.

A word on this clone: One end of the junction is discordant with germline, which a read error may explain. The rearrangement joins TRBV6-5 to TRBJ1-1, with D unclear. The length of the CDR3 is 13 residues. The germline V gene encodes CDR1 MNHEY and CDR2 SVGAGI. The CDR3 loop is CASRYLSDTEAFF. As DNA, the CDR3 is TGTGCCAGCCGTTACCTCTCGGACACTGAAGCTTTCTTT.

This sequence joins TRBV19 and TRBJ1-5, with 7 nucleotides matching TRBD1. Trimming took 2 bases from V and 4 from J; bases not matched to a gene: 8. The germline CDR1 and CDR2 sequences are LNHDA and SQIVND (reference sequence). CDR3 length: 16 amino acids. CDR3 sequence reads: CASSIYTGEGNQPQHF. The CDR3 DNA follows: TGTGCCAGTAGTATATACACAGGGGAGGGGAATCAGCCCCAGCATTTT.

The chain uses TRBV28 and TRBJ1-6, with D possibly matching TRBD1 (5 bases). This CDR3 comprises 16 residues. The V gene lost 0 bases and the J gene lost 10 bases, with 16 bases spanning the gap. Germline CDR1 reads MDHEN; CDR2 reads SYDVKM. CDR3 sequence: CASSLWLSGLTSPLHF. CDR3 coding DNA: TGTGCCAGCAGTTTATGGCTATCAGGGTTAACATCACCCCTCCACTTT. Complete variable domain (other parts from reference TRBV28 and TRBJ1-6): DVKVTQSSRYLVKRTGEKVFLECVQDMDHENMFWYRQDPGLGLRLIYFSYDVKMKEKGDIPEGYSVSREKKERFSLILESASTNQTSMYLCASSLWLSGLTSPLHFGNGTRLTVT.

The rearrangement joins TRBV6-6 to TRBJ1-4; D remains ambiguous. CDR3 size: 13 residues. V dropped 1 base and J dropped 7 bases, with 7 bases sitting between them. Germline V lookup: CDR1 MNHNY, CDR2 SVGAGI (reference sequence). CDR3 sequence (DNA): TGTGCCAGCAGTTACTGGGGATCTGAAAAACTGTTTTTT. Translated, it gives CASSYWGSEKLFF.

The V call is TRBV20-1, the J call TRBJ1-5; TRBD1 matches 8 bases. The junction had 6 bases not matched to a gene; V was cut back by 3 bases and J by 2 bases. The CDR3 spans 15 residues. The germline gives CDR1 DFQATT, CDR2 SNEGSKA (reference sequence). Here the CDR3 reads CSASSDRGGNQPQHF. Written as DNA, the CDR3 is TGCAGTGCTAGTAGCGACAGGGGTGGCAATCAGCCCCAGCATTTT.

This clone was recorded once. The genes are TRBV18 and TRBJ2-7; 9 positions agree with TRBD1. CDR3 size: 15 residues. Germline CDR1 KGHSH, CDR2 LQKENI. With V trimmed by 3 bases and J by 3 bases, 6 bases remained unmatched. CDR3 in amino acids: CASSPGQGVSYEQYF. The DNA of the CDR3 is TGTGCCAGCTCACCGGGACAGGGTGTGAGCTACGAGCAGTACTTC. Full variable domain (outside the CDR3, taken from reference TRBV18 and TRBJ2-7): NAGVMQNPRHLVRRRGQEARLRCSPMKGHSHVYWYRQLPEEGLKFMVYLQKENIIDESGMPKERFSAEFPKEGPSILRIQQVVRGDSAAYFCASSPGQGVSYEQYFGPGTRLTVT.

This clone occurred a few times. This chain links TRBV7-9 with TRBJ1-2; D uncertain. V lost 5 bases, J lost 2 bases, and 12 bases lay in between. Germline CDR1 reads SEHNR; CDR2 reads FQNEAQ (reference sequence). The CDR3 loop spans 14 amino acids. The CDR3 is CASSRGTDNYGYTF. In nucleotides, the CDR3 is TGTGCCAGCAGCCGAGGCACAGACAACTATGGCTACACCTTC.

The CDR3 spells CASSDSPGAAQYF. CDR3 DNA sequence: TGTGCCAGCAGTGACTCACCCGGCGCGGCCCAGTACTTC. The chain carries TRBV6-4 and TRBJ2-5; unclear D gene. The V end lost 0 bases, the J end lost 9 bases, and 11 bases lay between the germline ends. CDR1 is MRHNA and CDR2 is SNTAGT in the germline V gene. This CDR3 has 13 amino acids.

The V gene is TRBV2, the J gene TRBJ1-1; D uncertain. Trimming took 8 bases from V and 8 from J, leaving 9 bases between them. The CDR3 runs 10 residues. Germline-derived CDR1 and CDR2 are SNHLY and FYNNEI. The CDR3 loop reads CASPTREAFF. CDR3 nucleotide sequence: TGTGCCAGCCCCACCAGGGAAGCTTTCTTT.

The J gene is TRBJ1-1, the V gene TRBV11-3, with D uncertain. Looked up from germline, CDR1 is SGHNT and CDR2 is YENEEA. The CDR3 contains 16 residues. V was clipped by 2 bases and J by 1 base, with 14 bases between them. The CDR3 region is CASSLMSIPQNTEAFF. CDR3 DNA sequence: TGTGCCAGCAGCTTAATGAGTATCCCCCAGAACACTGAAGCTTTCTTT.

The chain recombines TRBV21-1 with TRBJ2-1; the table names TRBD2, a call not compared with the DNA. TRBV21-1 is a listed pseudogene. The length of the CDR3 is 11 residues. The CDR3 reads CASSNSNEQFF. Written as DNA, the CDR3 is TGTGCCAGCAGCAATAGTAATGAGCAGTTCTTC.

The V and J genes are TRBV28 and TRBJ1-1, with a weak D call TRBD1 (5 bases). Trimming removed 7 bases from V and 9 bases from J, with 12 bases in between. The CDR3 covers 11 residues. Germline V gives CDR1 MDHEN, CDR2 SYDVKM. The CDR3 nucleotides are TGTGCCAGCACGTACCAGGGCCAAGCTTTCTTT. It codes for CASTYQGQAFF. Using reference TRBV28 and TRBJ1-1 for the parts outside the CDR3, the full variable domain is DVKVTQSSRYLVKRTGEKVFLECVQDMDHENMFWYRQDPGLGLRLIYFSYDVKMKEKGDIPEGYSVSREKKERFSLILESASTNQTSMYLCASTYQGQAFFGQGTRLTVV.

This clone occurred a few times. The chain has TRBV2 and TRBJ1-1; maybe TRBD1 (6 bases). The ends were cut back, 4 bases at V and 4 bases at J, with 16 bases in the middle. The CDR3 runs to 15 residues. Per germline, CDR1 SNHLY and CDR2 FYNNEI. CDR3 DNA: TGTGCCAGCAGTGGATTACAGGGATTCGCCACTGAAGCTTTCTTT. Translating gives CASSGLQGFATEAFF.

The chain links TRBV4-3 to TRBJ1-6; D perhaps matches TRBD1 (5 bases). Trimming stripped 4 bases from V and 2 bases from J, with 18 bases between. The CDR3 has 18 residues. Germline-derived CDR1 and CDR2 are LGHNA and YSLEER. CDR3 protein: CASSRLTAAYPYNSPLHF. CDR3 nucleotide sequence: TGCGCCAGCAGCCGGCTGACAGCGGCCTATCCCTATAATTCACCCCTCCACTTT.

The V gene is TRBV27, the J gene TRBJ2-2; 8 bases align to TRBD1. In germline, CDR1 is MNHEY, CDR2 SMNVEV (reference sequence). CDR3 length: 14 amino acids. V gave up 6 bases and J gave up 5 bases; unmatched junction bases: 5. CDR3 region: CASRVTGGTGELFF. CDR3 in DNA: TGTGCCAGCAGGGTCACAGGGGGGACCGGGGAGCTGTTTTTT.

The J gene is TRBJ2-4, the V gene TRBV7-8; weak D call: TRBD2 (6 bases). The CDR3 has 16 residues. Trimming took off 2 bases at V and 3 bases at J, with 14 bases between the two ends. Germline CDR1 reads SGHVS; CDR2 reads FQNEAQ. In nucleotides, the CDR3 is TGTGCCAGCAGCTTACGCGTTGGAGGGTACAAAAACATTCAGTACTTC. Protein product: CASSLRVGGYKNIQYF.

This clone was detected only once. This rearrangement joins TRBV6-1 to TRBJ2-7, with 9 bases identical to TRBD1. The junction had 10 bases not matched to a gene; V was cut back by 2 bases and J by 5 bases. The CDR3 totals 16 residues. Germline values: CDR1 MNHNS, CDR2 SASEGT. The CDR3 protein is CASSERGDRERHEQYF. The CDR3 DNA reads TGTGCCAGCAGTGAAAGAGGGGACAGGGAAAGACACGAGCAGTACTTC.

The rearrangement uses TRBV6-4 and TRBJ2-6; D gene ambiguous. The CDR3 is made up of 14 amino acids. Between the trimmed V and J ends, which lost 4 bases and 2 bases, there was a span of 6 bases. The V gene's germline CDR1 is MRHNA and CDR2 SNTAGT. CDR3 region: CASSVGTGANVLTF. CDR3 sequence (DNA): TGTGCCAGCAGTGTGGGGACTGGGGCCAACGTCCTGACTTTC.